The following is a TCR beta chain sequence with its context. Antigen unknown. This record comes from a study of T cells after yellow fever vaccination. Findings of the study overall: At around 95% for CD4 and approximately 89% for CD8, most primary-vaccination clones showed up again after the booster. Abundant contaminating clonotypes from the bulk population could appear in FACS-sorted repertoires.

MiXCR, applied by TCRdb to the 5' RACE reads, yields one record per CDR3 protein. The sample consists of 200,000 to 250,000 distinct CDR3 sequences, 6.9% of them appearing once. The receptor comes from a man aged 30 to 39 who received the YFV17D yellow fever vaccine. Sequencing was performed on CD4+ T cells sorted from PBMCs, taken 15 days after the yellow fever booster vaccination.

In DNA, the CDR3 is TGTGCCAGCAGCAAGACAGGGGGCACAGATACGCAGTATTTT. It encodes CASSKTGGTDTQYF. The chain joins TRBV7-8 to TRBJ2-3; TRBD1 agrees at 8 bases. The CDR3 sequence is 14 residues long. The germline gives CDR1 SGHVS, CDR2 FQNEAQ. V lost 5 bases and J lost 1; bases outside the gene matches: 2.